This passage covers 21 T cell receptor beta chains from one sample sequenced in a study of response to subunit inactivated influenza vaccine. TCRdb processed the RT-PCR reads anew with MiXCR; each CDR3 protein has one entry. The sample contains 500,000 to 600,000 distinct CDR3 sequences, about 10% of which appear only once. The same sample was also used in a study of T cells expressing NK-cell markers. That work states: Making the TCR beta cDNA relied on 5'RACE template switching with UMIs.

The source material was PBMCs from blood, sampled on the day of vaccination. The source of these receptors is a man in his fifties who received an inactivated influenza vaccine.

In this sample, this clonotype turned up many times. The genes are TRBV11-2 and TRBJ2-3; 13 bases line up with TRBD2. The CDR3 runs to 17 residues. The J segment lost 2 bases and the V segment lost 1 base, leaving 3 bases of the junction unmatched. CDR1 is SGHAT and CDR2 is FQNNGV in the germline V gene. The CDR3 DNA reads as TGTGCCAGCAGCTTAGGACTAGCGGGGGGTTTCACAGATACGCAGTATTTT. Protein product: CASSLGLAGGFTDTQYF.

This clonotype was detected a few times. The chain links TRBV3-1 to TRBJ2-6; unclear D gene. Germline loops: CDR1 LGHDT, CDR2 YNNKEL (reference sequence). V lost 3 bases, J lost 4 bases, and 7 bases lay in between. The CDR3 runs 14 residues. The CDR3 DNA reads TGTGCCAGCAGCCAGGTGTCCGGGGCCAACGTCCTGACTTTC. Its protein product is CASSQVSGANVLTF. The full variable domain, rest sourced from reference TRBV3-1 and TRBJ2-6, is DTAVSQTPKYLVTQMGNDKSIKCEQNLGHDTMYWYKQDSKKFLKIMFSYNNKELIINETVPNRFSPKSPDKAHLNLHINSLELGDSAVYFCASSQVSGANVLTFGAGSRLTVL.

This clonotype was seen a handful of times. V usage is TRBV4-1 and J usage is TRBJ1-4; no clear D gene. The V gene's germline CDR1 is MGHRA and CDR2 YSYEKL. Between the trimmed V and J ends, which lost 4 bases and 8 bases, there was a span of 17 bases. The CDR3 is made up of 15 amino acids. Here the CDR3 reads CASSPRPVRREKLFF. The CDR3 DNA follows: TGCGCCAGCAGCCCGCGACCGGTCCGGAGAGAAAAACTGTTTTTT.

This clonotype was seen a few times. The chain links TRBV5-1 to TRBJ2-2; D not resolved. V dropped 0 bases and J dropped 6 bases, with 6 bases sitting between them. There are 13 residues in the CDR3. Germline CDR1 is SGHRS and CDR2 is YFSETQ. CDR3 bases: TGCGCCAGCAGCTTGGGAGAATCCGGGGAGCTGTTTTTT. Translation gives CASSLGESGELFF.

This chain uses TRBV7-8 with TRBJ2-1, with a weak D call TRBD1 (7 bases). Deletions cut 5 bases from V and 0 bases from J, with 14 bases between. The CDR3 spans 16 residues. In germline, CDR1 is SGHVS, CDR2 FQNEAQ. CDR3: CASSRGRGISYNEQFF. CDR3 nucleotides: TGTGCCAGCAGCAGGGGGCGGGGCATCTCCTACAATGAGCAGTTCTTC.

This clonotype was seen a handful of times. The chain uses TRBV5-1 and TRBJ2-5; 9 bases match TRBD2. The CDR3 loop spans 15 amino acids. V shed 5 bases and J 4 bases; nucleotides not matched to a gene: 9. The germline V gene encodes CDR1 SGHRS and CDR2 YFSETQ. CDR3 loop: CASSLSGRTGETQYF. In DNA, the CDR3 is TGCGCCAGCAGTCTTAGCGGGAGAACAGGAGAGACCCAGTACTTC.

The J gene is TRBJ2-3, the V gene TRBV7-8, with TRBD2 matching over 7 bases. CDR1 SGHVS and CDR2 FQNEAQ come from the germline V gene. The trim removed 5 bases at V and 5 bases at J, leaving 13 bases unmatched. The CDR3 totals 16 residues. This chain's CDR3 is CASSNLGREGQDTQYF. In nucleotides, the CDR3 is TGTGCCAGCAGCAACCTGGGGAGGGAGGGCCAAGATACGCAGTATTTT.

This clonotype was observed a handful of times. The genes are TRBV6-6 and TRBJ1-2; D remains ambiguous. The germline V gene has CDR1 MNHNY and CDR2 SVGAGI (reference sequence). This CDR3 comprises 13 residues. The ends were cut back, 2 bases at V and 8 bases at J, with 12 bases in the middle. This CDR3 is CASSYGEGGGYTF. DNA of the CDR3: TGTGCCAGCAGTTACGGGGAAGGAGGCGGCTACACCTTC.

The table lists this clonotype with a few counts. This sequence joins TRBV7-2 and TRBJ1-4; D remains unclear. V lost 0 bases and J 5 bases, leaving 10 bases between the germline ends. The length of the CDR3 is 15 residues. Per the germline V gene, CDR1 is SGHTA and CDR2 is FQGNSA. The CDR3 DNA sequence: TGTGCCAGCAGCTTAGCCGGTGGGCAAAATGAAAAACTGTTTTTT. As protein: CASSLAGGQNEKLFF.

This clonotype was seen a few times. The V and J genes are TRBV12-3 or TRBV12-4 and TRBJ2-7; 9 bases fit TRBD1. The CDR3 runs to 14 residues. After removal of 6 bases from V and 5 bases from J, the junction contained 8 bases not matched to a gene. CDR3 amino acids: CASSPGTGNNEQYF. The DNA for the CDR3 is TGTGCCAGCAGCCCCGGGACAGGGAACAACGAGCAGTACTTC.

This clonotype was detected ten times or more. The rearrangement uses TRBV7-2 and TRBJ2-7, with no clear D. There are 14 residues in the CDR3. Trimming stripped 5 bases from V and 3 bases from J, with 14 bases between. CDR1 is SGHTA and CDR2 is FQGNSA in the germline V gene. CDR3 bases: TGTGCCAGCAGCCCATCATCCGCCGGCTACGAGCAGTACTTC. It codes for CASSPSSAGYEQYF.

The rearrangement links TRBV7-9 to TRBJ2-2; 13 bases match TRBD2. CDR1 is SEHNR and CDR2 is FQNEAQ in the germline V gene (reference sequence). The CDR3 contains 15 residues. The ends lost 4 bases at V and 6 bases at J; junction bases unmatched: 2. The DNA of the CDR3 is TGTGCCAGCAGCTCGGGACTAGCGGGACCCGGGGAGCTGTTTTTT. Protein: CASSSGLAGPGELFF.

This clonotype appeared a few times. V and J are TRBV20-1 and TRBJ2-7; D is ambiguous. CDR1 is DFQATT, CDR2 SNEGSKA, per germline (reference sequence). V was shortened by 6 bases and J by 7 bases, with 22 bases between the two germline ends. The CDR3 extends over 14 amino acids. CDR3 residues: CSASPGSLRKEQYF. In DNA, the CDR3 is TGCAGTGCCTCCCCGGGTTCCCTGCGTAAAGAGCAGTACTTC.

This clonotype occurred a few times. The chain is built from TRBV3-1 and TRBJ2-1; D possibly uses TRBD1 or TRBD2 (5 bases each). CDR1 LGHDT and CDR2 YNNKEL come from the germline V gene (reference sequence). With 1 base removed from V and 5 bases from J, the gap between germline ends came to 6 bases. The CDR3 contains 13 residues. The CDR3 region has the DNA TGTGCCAGCAGCCAAGGGGACCACAATGAGCAGTTCTTC. As protein: CASSQGDHNEQFF.

The chain recombines TRBV29-1 with TRBJ2-7; 8 bases fit TRBD1. Unmatched junction bases numbered 10, after V lost 6 bases and J lost 0 bases. The CDR3 runs 15 residues. Germline-derived CDR1 and CDR2 are SQVTM and ANQGSEA. The CDR3 protein is CSVLSGQAVSYEQYF. Here the CDR3 DNA reads TGCAGCGTACTCTCGGGACAGGCTGTCTCCTACGAGCAGTACTTC.

This sequence joins TRBV18 and TRBJ2-7; D gene ambiguous. The germline V gene encodes CDR1 KGHSH and CDR2 LQKENI. The length of the CDR3 is 15 residues. The V and J ends lost 0 bases and 1 base respectively, with 10 bases between them. The CDR3 bases are TGTGCCAGCTCACCACCGAATACAGTATCCTACGAGCAGTACTTC. Amino acid sequence: CASSPPNTVSYEQYF.

The gene calls are TRBV29-1 and TRBJ2-5; D remains ambiguous. CDR1 and CDR2 from the germline V gene are SQVTM and ANQGSEA. V shed 8 bases and J shed 4 bases, with 11 bases lying between them. The CDR3 length is 11 residues. The CDR3 DNA reads TGCAGCTCTGGATATTTAGAGACCCAGTACTTC. Protein sequence: CSSGYLETQYF.

This clonotype was detected a few times. V usage is TRBV20-1 and J usage is TRBJ1-6; 9 bases agree with TRBD1. The germline CDR1 and CDR2 sequences are DFQATT and SNEGSKA (reference sequence). Trimming removed 5 bases from V and 5 bases from J; junction bases left unmatched: 7. This CDR3 contains 15 residues. The CDR3 region is CSAVTGTGNNSPLHF. CDR3 in DNA: TGCAGTGCTGTGACCGGGACAGGGAATAATTCACCCCTCCACTTT.

The V and J genes are TRBV5-1 and TRBJ2-5; D ambiguous. Trimming took off 2 bases at V and 4 bases at J, with 12 bases between the two ends. The CDR3 is made up of 14 amino acids. Germline-derived CDR1 and CDR2 are SGHRS and YFSETQ. The CDR3 sequence: CASSLAPVGETQYF. The CDR3 nucleotides read TGCGCCAGCAGCTTAGCTCCCGTTGGAGAGACCCAGTACTTC.

The genes are TRBV24-1 and TRBJ2-3; 9 bases agree with TRBD2. Germline lookup yields CDR1 KGHDR and CDR2 SFDVKD. The CDR3 is made up of 16 amino acids. V lost 5 bases to trimming and J lost 3 bases; unmatched junction nucleotides: 8. The chain's CDR3 is CATSGGGRAGTDTQYF. Written as DNA, the CDR3 is TGTGCCACCAGTGGAGGCGGGAGGGCCGGGACAGATACGCAGTATTTT.

To note about this clonotype: The junction shows a germline mismatch at one end, possibly a read error. The V gene is TRBV28, the J gene TRBJ2-5, with 8 nucleotides matching TRBD1. This CDR3 has 15 residues. Germline V lookup: CDR1 MDHEN, CDR2 SYDVKM. In nucleotides, the CDR3 is TGTGCCAGCAGTTTGGACAGGGAGGTCCAAGACACCCAGTACTTC. Translated: CASSLDREVQDTQYF.